Listed here are 23 T cell receptor beta chains from one sample, sequenced in a study of control samples from healthy donors and cancer patients. Sequencing was performed with immunoSEQ multiplex PCR; in TCRdb, only in-frame clones are kept and a portion is missing. The sample includes over 150,000 clones, 94% seen only once; the top ten take roughly 1.3%. What was sequenced was blood. All receptors derive from a woman under 30 in good health.

The chain carries TRBV18 and TRBJ2-2; D gene ambiguous. The germline V gene encodes CDR1 KGHSH and CDR2 LQKENI. V was shortened by 1 base and J by 6 bases, with 6 bases between the two germline ends. This CDR3 has 13 residues. The CDR3 DNA reads as TGTGCCAGCTCACCACAACAAGCCGGGGAGCTGTTTTTT. Protein product: CASSPQQAGELFF.

The rearrangement joins TRBV5-1 to TRBJ1-2; the D gene is possibly TRBD1 (6 bases). Germline CDR1 SGHRS, CDR2 YFSETQ. This CDR3 comprises 12 residues. Trimming stripped 0 bases from V and 6 bases from J, with 6 bases between. The CDR3 loop is CASSLAGDGYTF. The CDR3 coding sequence is TGCGCCAGCAGCTTGGCAGGGGATGGCTACACCTTC.

The chain employs TRBV7-2 and TRBJ2-1, with D perhaps TRBD2 (6 bases). V gave up 3 bases and J gave up 1 base, with 7 bases separating them. There are 14 residues in the CDR3. Germline CDR1 and CDR2: SGHTA and FQGNSA. The CDR3 DNA is TGTGCCAGCAGCTTGGGACTTTCCTACAATGAGCAGTTCTTC. It specifies CASSLGLSYNEQFF.

This clone has a handful of counts. The chain combines TRBV6-5 with TRBJ2-7; D is unresolved. V dropped 6 bases and J dropped 1 base, with 7 bases sitting between them. CDR1 and CDR2 from the germline V gene are MNHEY and SVGAGI. The CDR3 is 12 residues long. CDR3 DNA sequence: TGTGCCAGCAGGACCGGATCCTACGAGCAGTACTTC. As protein: CASRTGSYEQYF.

V usage is TRBV19 and J usage is TRBJ1-5, with D uncertain. The CDR3 contains 14 residues. Per the germline V gene, CDR1 is LNHDA and CDR2 is SQIVND (reference sequence). V was pared by 0 bases and J by 10 bases, with 13 bases between. The CDR3 region has the DNA TGTGCCAGTAGTATAGATAGGGCGTCCGGCCCCCAGCATTTT. Encoded protein: CASSIDRASGPQHF. Using reference TRBV19 and TRBJ1-5 for the parts outside the CDR3, the full variable domain is DGGITQSPKYLFRKEGQNVTLSCEQNLNHDAMYWYRQDPGQGLRLIYYSQIVNDFQKGDIAEGYSVSREKKESFPLTVTSAQKNPTAFYLCASSIDRASGPQHFGDGTRLSIL.

The chain couples TRBV19 to TRBJ1-5; 10 bases agree with TRBD1. CDR3 length: 14 amino acids. Trimming took 10 bases from V and 6 from J; bases not matched to a gene: 9. Germline CDR1 LNHDA, CDR2 SQIVND (reference sequence). CDR3 bases: TGTGCCACAACGACAGGGGGCGCCGGTCAGCCCCAGCATTTT. Protein product: CATTTGGAGQPQHF.

The genes are TRBV6-5 and TRBJ2-1, with 8 bases fitting TRBD2. V shed 9 bases, J shed 5 bases, and the junction held 12 bases outside the gene matches. The CDR3 has 15 residues. Germline-derived CDR1 and CDR2 are MNHEY and SVGAGI. The CDR3 DNA reads as TGTGCCAGTCAACCCCGTAGCGGGGAGGACAATGAGCAGTTCTTC. This gives the protein CASQPRSGEDNEQFF.

The genes are TRBV7-2 and TRBJ2-1; D uncertain. Looked up from germline, CDR1 is SGHTA and CDR2 is FQGNSA. V lost 5 bases and J 1 base, leaving 3 bases between the germline ends. The CDR3 has 12 residues. The CDR3: CASSLSYNEQFF. CDR3 nucleotides: TGTGCCAGCAGCCTTTCCTACAATGAGCAGTTCTTC.

The rearrangement joins TRBV9 to TRBJ2-7; 11 bases are a match to TRBD2. J lost 1 base, V lost 3 bases, and 3 bases had no gene match. CDR1 and CDR2 from the germline V gene are SGDLS and YYNGEE. The CDR3 totals 15 residues. CDR3 sequence: CASSAGLAESYEQYF. The CDR3, as DNA: TGTGCCAGCAGCGCGGGACTAGCGGAATCCTACGAGCAGTACTTC.

This clone was counted once. The rearrangement uses TRBV6-4 and TRBJ2-3; 7 bases are shared with TRBD2. The germline V gene has CDR1 MRHNA and CDR2 SNTAGT. Losses at the gene ends were 0 bases for V and 4 bases for J; bases not matched to a gene: 10. The CDR3 totals 17 residues. Here the CDR3 DNA reads TGTGCCAGCAGTGACTCGAGTCGGGGGGAAGGTGCAGATACGCAGTATTTT. This encodes CASSDSSRGEGADTQYF.

V and J are TRBV9 and TRBJ2-3, with D possibly TRBD2 on 6 matching bases. Germline V gene sequence: CDR1 SGDLS, CDR2 YYNGEE. V gave up 2 bases and J gave up 8 bases, with 6 bases separating them. CDR3 size: 11 residues. This CDR3 reads CASSVGGTQYF. CDR3 sequence (DNA): TGTGCCAGCAGCGTCGGGGGTACGCAGTATTTT. The full variable domain, in which reference TRBV9 and TRBJ2-3 provide the parts outside the CDR3, is DSGVTQTPKHLITATGQRVTLRCSPRSGDLSVYWYQQSLDQGLQFLIQYYNGEERAKGNILERFSAQQFPDLHSELNLSSLELGDSALYFCASSVGGTQYFGPGTRLTVL.

The genes are TRBV7-2 and TRBJ2-1, with 9 bases aligning to TRBD1. V was clipped by 5 bases and J by 3 bases; unmatched bases: 5. Germline V gene data show CDR1 as SGHTA and CDR2 as FQGNSA. There are 15 residues in the CDR3. CDR3 nucleotides: TGTGCCAGCAGCGCAGGACAGGGGCACTACAATGAGCAGTTCTTC. As protein: CASSAGQGHYNEQFF.

This rearrangement joins TRBV7-2 to TRBJ1-6; D unresolved. V dropped 1 base and J dropped 11 bases, with 12 bases sitting between them. CDR1 and CDR2 (germline): SGHTA, FQGNSA. This CDR3 is built from 14 residues. The CDR3 DNA follows: TGTGCCAGCAGCTTAGATTCCGGGGTACCACCCCTCCACTTT. As protein: CASSLDSGVPPLHF.

The chain has TRBV4-1 and TRBJ2-1, with D possibly being TRBD1 (6 bases). Germline lookup yields CDR1 MGHRA and CDR2 YSYEKL. Trimming removed 1 base at V and 0 bases at J, with 10 bases between. The CDR3 extends over 16 amino acids. In nucleotides, the CDR3 is TGCGCCAGCAGCCAAGTCGGACAGAGCTCCTACAATGAGCAGTTCTTC. Translated: CASSQVGQSSYNEQFF.

The chain joins TRBV5-5 to TRBJ1-1, with 9 nucleotides matching TRBD1. Germline assignment: CDR1 SGHKS and CDR2 YYEKEE (reference sequence). The CDR3 is 16 residues long. V trimming: 3 bases; J trimming: 4 bases; junction bases outside the gene matches: 10. CDR3 sequence reads: CASSYSSTGGITEAFF. The CDR3 DNA is TGTGCCAGCAGCTACTCATCGACAGGGGGGATCACTGAAGCTTTCTTT.

This clone has just one count. The genes are TRBV5-4 and TRBJ2-3; TRBD2 matches 14 bases. Trimming at V came to 5 bases and at J to 6 bases, leaving 8 bases not matched to a gene. Germline V lookup: CDR1 SGHNT, CDR2 YYREEE (reference sequence). This CDR3 has 16 amino acids. The CDR3 is CASSEIGTSGSDTQYF. The CDR3 DNA follows: TGTGCCAGCAGTGAGATCGGGACTAGCGGGAGTGATACGCAGTATTTT.

The rearrangement joins TRBV5-1 to TRBJ1-1; 7 positions match TRBD1. Looked up from germline, CDR1 is SGHRS and CDR2 is YFSETQ. After removal of 4 bases from V and 0 bases from J, the junction contained 12 bases not matched to a gene. This CDR3 is built from 17 residues. DNA for the CDR3: TGCGCCAGCAGCGCCTCGCCGGGACAGCCCATGAACACTGAAGCTTTCTTT. It is translated as CASSASPGQPMNTEAFF.

The chain employs TRBV5-4 and TRBJ1-1; D not certain. Trimming removed 0 bases from V and 0 bases from J, with 6 bases in between. The CDR3 loop spans 14 amino acids. CDR1 is SGHNT, CDR2 YYREEE, per germline (reference sequence). Here the CDR3 reads CASSLDRLNTEAFF. The CDR3, as DNA: TGTGCCAGCAGCTTGGACAGACTGAACACTGAAGCTTTCTTT.

This clone was counted a single time. V usage is TRBV6-2 or TRBV6-3 and J usage is TRBJ2-1; 9 positions agree with TRBD2. This CDR3 has 16 amino acids. CDR1 is MNHEY and CDR2 is SVGEGT in the germline V gene. The junction had 5 bases not matched to a gene; V was cut back by 3 bases and J by 2 bases. CDR3 nucleotide sequence: TGTGCCAGCAGTTATCGGGCTAGCGGGACCTACAATGAGCAGTTCTTC. Amino acid sequence: CASSYRASGTYNEQFF.

The chain is built from TRBV29-1 and TRBJ2-1; D remains unclear. CDR1 is SQVTM and CDR2 is ANQGSEA in the germline V gene. V was trimmed by 0 bases and J by 9 bases, leaving 15 bases between them. This CDR3 has 14 amino acids. CDR3 in amino acids: CSVEESPHPREQFF. CDR3 nucleotides: TGCAGCGTTGAAGAGTCCCCTCATCCCCGTGAGCAGTTCTTC.

The V and J genes are TRBV3-1 (or the pseudogene TRBV3-2) and TRBJ1-6; tentative D call: TRBD1 (5 bases). Deletions cut 1 base from V and 7 bases from J, with 20 bases between. The CDR3 length is 18 residues. Germline lookup yields CDR1 LGHDT and CDR2 YNNKEL (reference sequence). CDR3: CASSQGHGGGTTNSPLHF. The CDR3 region has the DNA TGTGCCAGCAGCCAAGGGCATGGCGGGGGTACGACGAATTCACCCCTCCACTTT.

This chain joins TRBV11-2 and TRBJ1-1; perhaps TRBD1 as D (5 bases). CDR1 is SGHAT, CDR2 FQNNGV, per germline. V was cut by 1 base and J by 7 bases, with 10 bases left in between. There are 13 residues in the CDR3. CDR3 DNA sequence: TGTGCCAGCAGCTTAGCCAGGGCGGGTGAAGCTTTCTTT. It encodes CASSLARAGEAFF.

The CDR3 reads CASTSQEFIAKNIQYF. DNA of the CDR3: TGCGCCAGCACTTCTCAGGAGTTTATAGCCAAAAACATTCAGTACTTC. V is TRBV23-1 and J is TRBJ2-4; D is undetermined. TRBV23-1 carries the ORF label, with uncertain function. CDR3 length: 16 residues. V dropped 7 bases and J dropped 0 bases, with 16 bases sitting between them.